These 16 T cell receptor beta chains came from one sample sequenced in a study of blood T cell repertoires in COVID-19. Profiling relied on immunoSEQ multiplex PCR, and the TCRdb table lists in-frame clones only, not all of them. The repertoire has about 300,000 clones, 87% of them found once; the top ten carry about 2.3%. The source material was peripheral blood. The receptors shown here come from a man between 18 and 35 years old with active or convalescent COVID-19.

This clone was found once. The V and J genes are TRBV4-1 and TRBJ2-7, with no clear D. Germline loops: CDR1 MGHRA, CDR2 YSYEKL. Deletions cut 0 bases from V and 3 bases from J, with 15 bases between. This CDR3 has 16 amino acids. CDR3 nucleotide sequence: TGCGCCAGCAGCCAAGATCTTATAGAGGTGGGCTACGAGCAGTACTTC. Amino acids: CASSQDLIEVGYEQYF.

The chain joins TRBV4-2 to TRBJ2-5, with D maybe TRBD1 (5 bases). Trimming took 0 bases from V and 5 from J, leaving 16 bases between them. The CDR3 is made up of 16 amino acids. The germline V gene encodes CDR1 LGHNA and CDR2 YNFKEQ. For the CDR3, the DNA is TGTGCCAGCAGCCAAGATGTTGGGTCAGGGTTTGAGACCCAGTACTTC. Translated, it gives CASSQDVGSGFETQYF.

CDR3 nucleotides: TGTGCCAGCAGAGTAGCGGGGACCTACGAGCAGTACTTC. Its protein product is CASRVAGTYEQYF. This rearrangement joins TRBV27 to TRBJ2-7; TRBD2 matches 8 bases. After removal of 6 bases from V and 2 bases from J, the junction contained 3 bases not matched to a gene. The CDR3 spans 13 residues. Germline V lookup: CDR1 MNHEY, CDR2 SMNVEV (reference sequence).

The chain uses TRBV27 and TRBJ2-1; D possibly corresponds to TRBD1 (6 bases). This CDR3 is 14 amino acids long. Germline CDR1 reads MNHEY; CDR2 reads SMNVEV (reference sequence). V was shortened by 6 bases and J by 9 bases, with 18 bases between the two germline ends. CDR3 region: CASRKGVGRGEQFF. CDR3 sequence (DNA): TGTGCCAGCAGGAAGGGGGTGGGCCGTGGTGAGCAGTTCTTC.

CDR3 sequence (DNA): TGCGCCAGCAGCCCAACAGGGAGCTCCTATAATTCACCCCTCCACTTT. Translation: CASSPTGSSYNSPLHF. This chain links TRBV4-1 with TRBJ1-6; maybe TRBD1 (6 bases). Germline CDR1 is MGHRA and CDR2 is YSYEKL. The CDR3 is 16 amino acids. Trimming cost V 4 bases and J 0 bases, with 10 bases left between them.

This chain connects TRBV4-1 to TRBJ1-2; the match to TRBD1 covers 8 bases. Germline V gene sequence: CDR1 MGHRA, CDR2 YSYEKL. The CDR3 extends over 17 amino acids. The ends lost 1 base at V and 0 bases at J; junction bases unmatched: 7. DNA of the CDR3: TGCGCCAGCAGCCAAGTAGGGCGGACAGGGACTAACTATGGCTACACCTTC. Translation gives CASSQVGRTGTNYGYTF.

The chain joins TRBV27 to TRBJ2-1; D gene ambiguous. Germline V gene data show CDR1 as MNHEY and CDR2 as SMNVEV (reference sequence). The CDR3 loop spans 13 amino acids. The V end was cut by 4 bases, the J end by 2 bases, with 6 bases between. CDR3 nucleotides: TGTGCCAGCAGTTCCCGGGCCTACAATGAGCAGTTCTTC. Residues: CASSSRAYNEQFF.

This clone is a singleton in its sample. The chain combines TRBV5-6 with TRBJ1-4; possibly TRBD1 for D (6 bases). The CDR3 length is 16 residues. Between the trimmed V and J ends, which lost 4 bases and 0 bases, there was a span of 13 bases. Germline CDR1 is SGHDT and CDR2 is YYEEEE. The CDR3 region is CASSPRQAATNEKLFF. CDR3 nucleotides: TGTGCCAGCAGCCCTCGACAGGCAGCAACTAATGAAAAACTGTTTTTT.

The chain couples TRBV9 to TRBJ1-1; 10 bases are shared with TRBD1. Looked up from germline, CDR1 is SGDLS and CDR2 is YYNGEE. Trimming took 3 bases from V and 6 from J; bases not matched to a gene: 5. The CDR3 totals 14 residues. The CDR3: CASSGLGTGAEAFF. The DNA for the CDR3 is TGTGCCAGCAGCGGGCTAGGGACAGGGGCTGAAGCTTTCTTT.

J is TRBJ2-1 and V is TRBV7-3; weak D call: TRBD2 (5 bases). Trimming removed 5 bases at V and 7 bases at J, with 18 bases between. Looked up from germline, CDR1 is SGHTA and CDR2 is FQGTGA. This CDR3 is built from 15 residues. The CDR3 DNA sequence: TGTGCCAGCAGCCCAGGACTTGGTAGACTAAATGAGCAGTTCTTC. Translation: CASSPGLGRLNEQFF.

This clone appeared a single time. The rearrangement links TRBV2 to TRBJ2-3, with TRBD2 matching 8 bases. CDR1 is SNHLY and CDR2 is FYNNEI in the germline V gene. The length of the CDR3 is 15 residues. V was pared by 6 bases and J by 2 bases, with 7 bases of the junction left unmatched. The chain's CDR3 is CASRDDGGDTDTQYF. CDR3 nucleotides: TGTGCCAGCAGGGACGACGGGGGGGACACAGATACGCAGTATTTT.

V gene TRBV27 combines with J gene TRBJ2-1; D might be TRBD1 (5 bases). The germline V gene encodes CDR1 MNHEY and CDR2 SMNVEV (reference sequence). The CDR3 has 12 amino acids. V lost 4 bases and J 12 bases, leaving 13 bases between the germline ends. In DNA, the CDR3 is TGTGCCAGCAGTTCCGACAGAATTCGGCAGTTCTTC. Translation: CASSSDRIRQFF.

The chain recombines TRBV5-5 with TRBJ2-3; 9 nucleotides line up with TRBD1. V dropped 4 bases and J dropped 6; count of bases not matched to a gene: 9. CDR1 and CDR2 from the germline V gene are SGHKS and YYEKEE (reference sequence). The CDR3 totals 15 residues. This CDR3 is CASSPGTGKTDTQYF. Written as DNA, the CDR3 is TGTGCCAGCAGCCCGGGGACAGGGAAAACCGATACGCAGTATTTT.

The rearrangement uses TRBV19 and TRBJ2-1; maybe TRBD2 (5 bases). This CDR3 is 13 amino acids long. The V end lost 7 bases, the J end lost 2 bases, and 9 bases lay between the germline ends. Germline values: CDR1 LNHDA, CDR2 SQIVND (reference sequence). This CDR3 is CASTGVTYNEQFF. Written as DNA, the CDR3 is TGTGCCAGTACCGGGGTTACCTACAATGAGCAGTTCTTC.

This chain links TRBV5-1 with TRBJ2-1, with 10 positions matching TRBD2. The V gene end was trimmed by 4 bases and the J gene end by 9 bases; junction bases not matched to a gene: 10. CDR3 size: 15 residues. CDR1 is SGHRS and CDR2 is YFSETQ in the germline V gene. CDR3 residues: CASSLPTAGGGEQFF. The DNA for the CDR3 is TGCGCCAGCAGCCTCCCGACAGCGGGAGGGGGTGAGCAGTTCTTC. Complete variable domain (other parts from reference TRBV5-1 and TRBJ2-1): KAGVTQTPRYLIKTRGQQVTLSCSPISGHRSVSWYQQTPGQGLQFLFEYFSETQRNKGNFPGRFSGRQFSNSRSEMNVSTLELGDSALYLCASSLPTAGGGEQFFGPGTRLTVL.

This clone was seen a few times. Here the CDR3 DNA reads TGTGCCAGCAGTTACTCGGGGACAGGGGCCGAAAAACTGTTTTTT. It is translated as CASSYSGTGAEKLFF. V is TRBV6-5 and J is TRBJ1-4; 10 nucleotides align to TRBD1. This CDR3 comprises 15 residues. Germline V lookup: CDR1 MNHEY, CDR2 SVGAGI. Trimming at V came to 0 bases and at J to 8 bases, leaving 3 bases not matched to a gene.